This TCR beta chain is drawn from a study of blood T cell repertoires in COVID-19. On the study more broadly: Sources were T cells, B-cell-depleted T cells, or PBMCs; the material itself was cDNA or gDNA.

The V segment lost 8 bases and the J segment 5 bases; nucleotides outside the gene matches: 7. CDR1 and CDR2 from the germline V gene are MDHEN and SYDVKM. There are 15 residues in the CDR3. As originally analysed: Reference gene primer amplification yielded estimated nucleated cell counts. The data were produced by immunoSEQ multiplex PCR, yet TCRdb's version contains in-frame clones alone and is incomplete. D and trimming were read from the DNA, whereas the V and J calls and clone size are those reported in that table. The sample holds around 240,000 clones, around 89% seen once. Membership in each cohort depended on participant-reported clinical history. Within 2 weeks before study entry, exposed participants met a COVID-19 case.

Sequenced material: PBMCs or T cells enriched from blood (not recorded which). This sequence joins TRBV28 and TRBJ1-5, with 12 bases aligning to TRBD1. The TCR sequence derives from a man aged 45-60 years who had been exposed to COVID-19. CDR3 loop: CASSPGQGAYQPQHF. CDR3 DNA: TGTGCCAGCTCACCGGGACAGGGGGCTTATCAGCCCCAGCATTTT.